A single sample is the source of the 15 T cell receptor beta chains below, sequenced in a study of tumor-infiltrating lymphocytes in primary liver carcinoma. The blood RNA (from unsorted whole blood) was obtained, and germline DNA was also extracted. The authors made TCR beta cDNA from roughly 480 ng total RNA with a constant-region primer. Libraries covering TCR beta were generated through three nested multiplex PCR rounds (using a slightly modified ARM-PCR). Two initial PCR rounds of approximately 10 cycles each paired TRBV1-TRBV30 forward primers with a C-beta reverse primer. In TCRdb, the multiplex PCR reads were re-called with MiXCR into one record per CDR3 protein. The sample has hundreds of thousands of distinct CDR3 sequences; about 50% are singletons. Sequencing used peripheral blood. The receptors come from a woman in her 30s with primary liver carcinoma and hepatitis B virus infection.

The chain combines TRBV12-3 or TRBV12-4 with TRBJ1-5, with 9 bases fitting TRBD1. V dropped 6 bases and J dropped 3; count of bases not matched to a gene: 12. The CDR3 totals 17 residues. CDR3 residues: CASSGFTRDRDNQPQHF. DNA for the CDR3: TGTGCCAGCAGCGGATTCACCAGGGACAGGGACAATCAGCCCCAGCATTTT.

Details on this clonotype: A read error may explain this, as a much larger clone is one base away. The chain has TRBV28 and TRBJ2-5, with D perhaps being TRBD1 or TRBD2 (5 bases each). This CDR3 has 14 amino acids. Germline CDR1 is MDHEN and CDR2 is SYDVKM. Between the trimmed V and J ends, which lost 5 bases and 5 bases, there was a span of 15 bases. CDR3 nucleotide sequence: TGTGCCAGCAGTGCGTTTGGGGGATGGGAGACCCAGTACTTC. Translating it yields CASSAFGGWETQYF.

This clonotype was found once. Since a much larger clone is just one base distant, this may be a read error. CDR3 protein: CASSSGTGGFF. For the CDR3, the DNA is TGTGCCAGCAGCTCCGGGACAGGTGGGTTCTTC. The chain combines TRBV6-2 or TRBV6-3 with TRBJ2-1; the match to TRBD1 covers 8 bases. The CDR3 is made up of 11 amino acids. Germline-derived CDR1 and CDR2 are MNHEY and SVGEGT. V lost 6 bases, J lost 15 bases, and 7 bases stayed unmatched.

The chain recombines TRBV28 with TRBJ2-7; 11 nucleotides align to TRBD2. After removal of 5 bases from V and 0 bases from J, the junction contained 12 bases not matched to a gene. Germline assignment: CDR1 MDHEN and CDR2 SYDVKM. The CDR3 contains 18 residues. As DNA, the CDR3 is TGTGCCAGCAGTCTCAGGCTTAGCGGGAGGGAGAGCTCCTACGAGCAGTACTTC. Translating gives CASSLRLSGRESSYEQYF.

This clonotype was seen just once. This chain joins TRBV5-5 and TRBJ1-2; weak D call: TRBD1 (5 bases). The CDR3 is 13 amino acids. The V gene lost 2 bases and the J gene lost 9 bases, with 14 bases spanning the gap. Germline CDR1 reads SGHKS; CDR2 reads YYEKEE (reference sequence). In DNA, the CDR3 is TGTGCCAGCAGCTTTGTTACCAGGGAGCGCTACACCTTC. It translates to CASSFVTRERYTF.

A few counts support this clonotype. This clone may be a read error of a much larger clone one base away. The chain links TRBV6-1 to TRBJ2-7; tentative D call: TRBD1 (6 bases). The length of the CDR3 is 15 residues. CDR1 MNHNS and CDR2 SASEGT come from the germline V gene. The CDR3 loop reads CVSTSGQIGSYEQYF. The CDR3 bases are TGTGTCAGCACCTCAGGACAGATTGGGTCCTACGAGCAGTACTTC.

Points on this clonotype: A much larger clone differs from this one at a single base, so this may be a read error. The chain uses TRBV6-5 and TRBJ1-5; 11 bases agree with TRBD1. After removal of 6 bases from V and 12 bases from J, the junction contained 10 bases not matched to a gene. Per germline, CDR1 MNHEY and CDR2 SVGAGI. CDR3 length equals 14 residues. This chain's CDR3 is CASRAGTGGELQHF. In DNA form, the CDR3 reads TGTGCCAGCAGGGCCGGGACAGGGGGAGAGCTCCAGCATTTT.

V and J are TRBV7-3 and TRBJ2-1, with D perhaps TRBD2 (6 bases). Trimming shortened V by 4 bases and J by 5 bases, and 9 bases separated the two germline ends. Germline V lookup: CDR1 SGHTA, CDR2 FQGTGA. The CDR3 totals 13 residues. The CDR3 DNA reads TGTGCCAGCAGCTCGACTAGTAACAATGAGCAGTTCTTC. It is translated as CASSSTSNNEQFF.

The rearrangement uses TRBV28 and TRBJ2-6, with TRBD1 matching over 7 bases. Germline trimming cut 3 bases from V and 4 bases from J; bases unmatched to any gene: 18. This CDR3 has 20 residues. Germline V gene lookup returns CDR1 MDHEN and CDR2 SYDVKM. The CDR3 sequence is CASSFVLKGTAPSGANVLTF. The CDR3, as DNA: TGTGCCAGCAGTTTTGTGCTAAAGGGGACAGCCCCGTCCGGGGCCAACGTCCTGACTTTC. Full variable domain (outside the CDR3, taken from reference TRBV28 and TRBJ2-6): DVKVTQSSRYLVKRTGEKVFLECVQDMDHENMFWYRQDPGLGLRLIYFSYDVKMKEKGDIPEGYSVSREKKERFSLILESASTNQTSMYLCASSFVLKGTAPSGANVLTFGAGSRLTVL.

The rearrangement joins TRBV29-1 to TRBJ2-1, with D hard to call. There are 14 residues in the CDR3. CDR1 and CDR2 (germline): SQVTM, ANQGSEA. Trimming stripped 4 bases from V and 6 bases from J, with 16 bases between. As DNA, the CDR3 is TGCAGCGTTGCGGAGACCTCGAACGTCAATGAGCAGTTCTTC. Protein product: CSVAETSNVNEQFF.

This clonotype appeared a single time. One end of the junction is discordant with germline, which a read error may explain. This rearrangement joins TRBV11-2 to TRBJ1-2; no definite D call. CDR1 is SGHAT, CDR2 FQNNGV, per germline. CDR3 length: 16 residues. In nucleotides, the CDR3 is TGTGCCAGCAGCTTAAACACTCAGACCGTGAATTATGGTTACACCTTC. This translates into CASSLNTQTVNYGYTF.

Turning to this clonotype: Its ends do not fully match the called genes, so a read error is possible. The V call is TRBV6-1, the J call TRBJ2-5, with D possibly being TRBD2 (5 bases). The CDR3 covers 12 residues. Germline CDR1 MNHNS, CDR2 SASEGT. This chain's CDR3 is CASSENWETQHF. The DNA for the CDR3 is TGTGCCAGTAGTGAAAATTGGGAGACCCAGCACTTC.

The chain carries TRBV28 and TRBJ2-7; 14 bases align to TRBD2. This CDR3 has 14 amino acids. Germline V gene sequence: CDR1 MDHEN, CDR2 SYDVKM. V lost 4 bases to trimming and J lost 8 bases; unmatched junction nucleotides: 4. The CDR3 coding sequence is TGTGCCAGCAGTTCAGGGACTAGCGGGAGCAAGCAGTACTTC. Its protein is CASSSGTSGSKQYF.

Concerning this clonotype: It may be a read error: a sequence one base away is much more abundant. The chain links TRBV4-3 to TRBJ1-3; D unclear. The germline V gene has CDR1 LGHNA and CDR2 YSLEER. The CDR3 consists of 16 residues. This CDR3 reads CAISHRHGLSGNTIYF. The CDR3 nucleotides read TGCGCCATCAGCCATCGACACGGCCTCTCTGGAAACACCATATATTTT.

As for this clonotype: An end of the junction differs from the germline gene, which may be a read error. The gene calls are TRBV4-3 and TRBJ2-4, with 8 bases that match TRBD2. Germline V CDR1 and CDR2: LGHNA, YSLEER. The length of the CDR3 is 17 residues. CDR3 protein: CASSQDRVGGLVNIHYF. CDR3 DNA sequence: TGCGCCAGCAGCCAAGATAGGGTAGGGGGACTAGTAAACATTCACTACTTC.